This is a list of T cell receptor beta chains from one sample in a study of T cells in Graves' hyperthyroidism and ophthalmopathy. TCRdb itself ran the multiplex PCR reads through MiXCR, one entry per CDR3 protein. The sample lists 500,000 or so distinct CDR3 sequences, roughly 17% seen once, with approximately 16% in the top ten. The sequencing input was blood. The source is a woman aged 18-29 years with Graves' ophthalmopathy. Both conserved end residues are part of each CDR3. Each record gives: clone size, D gene, J gene, V gene, CDR3 DNA, CDR3 protein. The D gene is left open where the match is weak. The listing skips clone size in some rows; elsewhere it reads once, few, many or a size class.

>many|NA|TRBJ1-5|TRBV20-1
TGCAGTGCCAGATGGGGGGCCAATCAGCCCCAGCATTTT
CSARWGANQPQHF
>few|NA|TRBJ1-2|TRBV9
TGTGCCAGCAGCGTCAGAGAGCGGGGGCTCTATGGCTACACCTTC
CASSVRERGLYGYTF
>few|NA|TRBJ2-3|TRBV20-1
TGCAGTGCTAGTTCCGGGGGCGGGACGGCAGATACGCAGTATTTT
CSASSGGGTADTQYF
>many|NA|TRBJ1-2|TRBV20-1
TGCAGTGCTAGATCGACAGAAAGATTATTATGGGGCTACACCTTC
CSARSTERLLWGYTF
>NA|TRBD1|TRBJ2-5|TRBV20-1
TGCAGTGCTAGAGATAGGGAGGCAGGGGGCGCAGGGACCCAGTACTTC
CSARDREAGGAGTQYF
>many|NA|TRBJ2-7|TRBV4-2
TGTGCCAGCAGCCAACTTAGGCAGGGGAGGTACGAGCAGTACTTC
CASSQLRQGRYEQYF
>NA|TRBD1|TRBJ2-2|TRBV29-1
TGCAGCGTTGAAGGTCAGGGGGCGACCGGGGAGCTGTTTTTT
CSVEGQGATGELFF
>NA|NA|TRBJ2-3|TRBV7-2
TGTGCCAGCAGCTTAGCTCGGGCTAGCACAGATACGCAGTATTTT
CASSLARASTDTQYF
>few|NA|TRBJ2-3|TRBV29-1
TGCAGCGCCCAAGCGGAGAACACAGATACGCAGTATTTT
CSAQAENTDTQYF
>many|NA|TRBJ2-3|TRBV5-1
TGCGCCAGCAGCTTGGAACAGATCACAGATACGCAGTATTTT
CASSLEQITDTQYF
>many|NA|TRBJ1-5|TRBV27
TGTGCCAGCAGTTTATACCGGGCGGACCAGCCCCAGCATTTT
CASSLYRADQPQHF
>many|NA|TRBJ1-5|TRBV6-5
TGTGCCAGCAGTTACTCGAGGGGCAATCAGCCCCAGCATTTT
CASSYSRGNQPQHF
>many|NA|TRBJ2-3|TRBV28
TGTGCCAGCAGCGCCGACGCAGATACGCAGTATTTT
CASSADADTQYF
>few|TRBD1|TRBJ2-3|TRBV5-6
TGTGCCAGCAGCCCCCCTTGGGGACAGGGAGAGACAGATACGCAGTATTTT
CASSPPWGQGETDTQYF
>many|NA|TRBJ2-3|TRBV5-1
TGCACCAGCAGCACTAGCCGACAGGGTGGCACAGATACGCAGTATTTT
CTSSTSRQGGTDTQYF
>many|NA|TRBJ2-3|TRBV7-2
TGTGCCAGCAGCCCAGGCCCTGTAGCGGATACGCAGTATTTT
CASSPGPVADTQYF
>NA|NA|TRBJ1-1|TRBV29-1
TGCAGCGTTGGGCGGACGGAGAACACTGAAGCTTTCTTT
CSVGRTENTEAFF
>NA|TRBD1|TRBJ1-6|TRBV6-2/TRBV6-3
TGTGCCAGCACTTACGACAGGGTAACCTCACCCCTCCACTTT
CASTYDRVTSPLHF
>many|TRBD1|TRBJ1-6|TRBV6-6
TGTGCCAGCAGTTACTCGGAGACAGGGAGGAATTCACCCCTCCACTTT
CASSYSETGRNSPLHF
>NA|NA|TRBJ1-5|TRBV7-9
TGCGCCAGCAGCCAAGAGGTCGGCGAGGGATGGCCCCCGCATTTT
CASSQEVGEGWPPHF
>NA|TRBD1|TRBJ2-7|TRBV12-3/TRBV12-4
TGTGCCAGCAGTTTGGGACAGGGCAGCGAGCAGTACTTC
CASSLGQGSEQYF
>few|NA|TRBJ1-3|TRBV4-1
TGCGCCAGCAGCCAAAGGGACGGAAGCCCCTCTGGAAACACCATATATTTT
CASSQRDGSPSGNTIYF
>many|NA|TRBJ2-7|TRBV20-1
TGCAGTGCTAGACAGGGGGCGGGAGACTACGAGCAGTACTTC
CSARQGAGDYEQYF
>many|NA|TRBJ2-2|TRBV12-3/TRBV12-4
TGTGCCAGCAGTTTGGACGGGAGAGGTACCGGGGAGCTGTTTTTT
CASSLDGRGTGELFF
>few|TRBD1|TRBJ1-1|TRBV27
TGTGCCAGCAGTTCCCGCGAGGGGGCGCATTTTTCAGGTGAAGCTTTCTTT
CASSSREGAHFSGEAFF
>NA|NA|TRBJ2-1|TRBV28
TGTGCCAGCAGCCGCCTGCACTATAAAACACATAAGACATCCTACAATAAGCAGTTCTTC
CASSRLHYKTHKTSYNKQFF
>many|NA|TRBJ1-2|TRBV28
TGTGCCAGCAGCCCCGGAGGGGTTAACTATGGCTACACCTTC
CASSPGGVNYGYTF
>many|TRBD1|TRBJ2-3|TRBV27
TGTGCCAGCAGTTTATCCTCAGGGGGCAATCATCCAAGCACAGATACGCAGTATTTT
CASSLSSGGNHPSTDTQYF
>NA|NA|TRBJ1-5|TRBV6-1
TGTGCCAGCTCAAGGACGAGCTTCAATCAGCCCCAGCATTTT
CASSRTSFNQPQHF
>NA|NA|TRBJ1-2|TRBV10-3
TGTGCCATCAGTGAATTGACTGACTATGGCTACACCTTC
CAISELTDYGYTF
>NA|TRBD1|TRBJ2-1|TRBV6-1
TGTGCCAGCAGGTCACAGGGGCTTTACAATGAGCAGTTCTTC
CASRSQGLYNEQFF
>many|NA|TRBJ1-2|TRBV9
TGTGCCAGCAGCGTAAGGGAGGAGGAATATGGCTACACCTTC
CASSVREEEYGYTF
>many|NA|TRBJ1-5|TRBV2
TGTGCCAGCAGTGAGTGGGTAGACCATCAGCCCCAGCATTTT
CASSEWVDHQPQHF
>many|NA|TRBJ2-7|TRBV5-5
TGTGCCAGCAGCTTGGACAGGGTCCACGAGCAGTACTTC
CASSLDRVHEQYF
>NA|TRBD1|TRBJ1-1|TRBV27
TGTGCCAGCAGTATGACAGGGTTGAACACTGAAGCTTTCTTT
CASSMTGLNTEAFF
>many|TRBD1|TRBJ2-2|TRBV6-1
TGTGCCAGCAGTCCCGGGACAGGGGACACCGGGGAGCTGTTTTTT
CASSPGTGDTGELFF
>many|NA|TRBJ2-7|TRBV6-1
TGTGCCAGCAGTTGGGGGGAAGGCACCTACGAGCAGTACTTC
CASSWGEGTYEQYF
>many|NA|TRBJ2-7|TRBV20-1
TGCAGGCCCCAGACAACCTTTACCTACGAGCAGTACTTC
CRPQTTFTYEQYF
>NA|TRBD1|TRBJ2-7|TRBV28
TGTGCCAGCAGCCCCGACAGGGTCGGCGAGCAGTACTTC
CASSPDRVGEQYF
>few|NA|TRBJ2-3|TRBV9
TGTGCCAGCAGCGTAGTTGGGGTAACAGATACGCAGTATTTT
CASSVVGVTDTQYF
>NA|TRBD1|TRBJ2-3|TRBV5-1
TGCGCCGGCAGTCGACAGGGCTCCAGCTCAAGGACAGATACGCAGTATTTT
CAGSRQGSSSRTDTQYF
>NA|TRBD2|TRBJ2-2|TRBV4-2
TGTGCCAGCAGCCAAGATATAAGGGCGGGAGCATTGACGAACACCGGGGAGCTGTTTTTT
CASSQDIRAGALTNTGELFF
>NA|TRBD1|TRBJ1-1|TRBV27
TGTGCCAGCAGTTTATACCAGGGGGCCACTGAAGCTTTCTTT
CASSLYQGATEAFF
>NA|TRBD1|TRBJ2-7|TRBV29-1
TGCAGCGTGGTTTGGACAGGGGCCTACGAGCAGTACTTC
CSVVWTGAYEQYF
>NA|TRBD2|TRBJ2-2|TRBV7-3
TGTGCCAGCAGCTTCGCGGGACTAGCGGGAGGTCGGGACACCGGGGAGCTGTTTTTT
CASSFAGLAGGRDTGELFF
>many|TRBD2|TRBJ2-1|TRBV20-1
TGCAGTGTTCAAGCGGGAGGCAACAATGAGCAGTTCTTC
CSVQAGGNNEQFF
>many|NA|TRBJ2-5|TRBV6-1
TGTGCCAGCAGAGCCGGACGTATTCAAGAGACCCAGTACTTC
CASRAGRIQETQYF
>few|TRBD1|TRBJ2-1|TRBV20-1
TGCAGTGCTAGGGGACAGGTTTACAATGAGCAGTTCTTC
CSARGQVYNEQFF
>many|TRBD1|TRBJ1-1|TRBV12-3/TRBV12-4
TGTGCCAGCACCAGGGACAGGGGTGGGCCTGAAGCTTTCTTT
CASTRDRGGPEAFF
>many|NA|TRBJ1-1|TRBV12-3/TRBV12-4
TGTGCCAGCAGTTTTGAAGATGAAGCTTTCTTT
CASSFEDEAFF
>many|NA|TRBJ2-1|TRBV28
TGTGCCAGCAGTTTAACCGGGTCGGTTGAGCAGTTCTTC
CASSLTGSVEQFF
>few|TRBD1|TRBJ2-2|TRBV6-4
TGTGCCAGCAGTAGGACAGGGTCCACCGGGGAGCTGTTTTTT
CASSRTGSTGELFF
>NA|NA|TRBJ1-2|TRBV6-6
TGTGCCAGCAGTTACTCGGGGGGGGCCGGTGGCTACACCTTC
CASSYSGGAGGYTF